The rows below give T cell receptor beta chains drawn from one sample of a study of cytomegalovirus exposure and HLA in healthy donors. The table came from immunoSEQ multiplex PCR; TCRdb's copy has only in-frame clones and leaves some out. The table includes some 130,000 clones, over 60% detected once. The sequenced material came from PBMCs. These receptors originate from a man between 18 and 29 years old in good health and CMV-seronegative. Both conserved end residues are part of each CDR3. The D gene is left open where the match is weak. Size values are once, few and many counts, or a class for expanded clones, and some rows have none.

j_call clone_size cdr3_length d_call v_call cdr3_aa cdr3_nt
TRBJ1-1 . 14 TRBD1 TRBV19 CASGTQGADTEAFF TGTGCCAGTGGAACACAGGGGGCCGACACTGAAGCTTTCTTT
TRBJ2-1 . 15 . TRBV6-6 CASSYSASAYNEQFF TGTGCCAGCAGTTACTCGGCTAGCGCCTACAATGAGCAGTTCTTC
TRBJ2-3 . 12 . TRBV5-4 CASSLVADTQYF TGTGCCAGCAGCTTGGTCGCAGATACGCAGTATTTT
TRBJ1-2 . 15 . TRBV19 CASQERRRRGYGYTF TGTGCCAGTCAGGAACGTCGGCGGAGGGGCTATGGCTACACCTTC
TRBJ1-5 once 15 . TRBV6-6 CASSYGSYSNQPQHF TGTGCCAGCAGTTACGGGAGTTATAGCAATCAGCCCCAGCATTTT
TRBJ1-2 . 13 . TRBV5-1 CASSLGQLNGYTF TGCGCCAGCAGCTTGGGACAGCTAAATGGCTACACCTTC
TRBJ2-1 . 14 TRBD2 TRBV5-1 CASSFDAYSGEQFF TGCGCCAGCAGCTTCGATGCCTATAGCGGGGAGCAGTTCTTC
TRBJ2-7 . 17 . TRBV30 CAWSRFSVGGALYEQYF TGTGCCTGGAGTCGGTTTAGTGTCGGCGGGGCCTTATACGAGCAGTACTTC
TRBJ2-1 . 15 TRBD2 TRBV2 CASSERWASGIKQFF TGTGCCAGCAGTGAGAGGTGGGCTAGCGGGATCAAGCAGTTCTTC
TRBJ2-3 . 13 . TRBV7-2 CASNGGIADTQYF TGTGCCTCCAACGGGGGTATCGCAGATACGCAGTATTTT
TRBJ2-7 . 13 TRBD1 TRBV2 CARTGTGGEEQYF TGTGCCAGGACCGGGACAGGGGGCGAGGAGCAGTACTTC
TRBJ2-2 . 18 TRBD2 TRBV7-6 CASSLFAGGPGYTGELFF TGTGCCAGCAGCTTATTTGCGGGAGGGCCAGGTTACACCGGGGAGCTGTTTTTT
TRBJ1-5 . 11 TRBD1 TRBV6-6 CASKREGQEHF TGTGCCAGCAAAAGGGAGGGACAGGAGCATTTT
TRBJ1-1 . 11 . TRBV2 CASMGNTEAFF TGTGCCAGCATGGGCAACACTGAAGCTTTCTTT
TRBJ2-1 few 14 TRBD2 TRBV6-1 CASHGLAGRNEQFF TGTGCCAGCCATGGACTAGCGGGCCGCAATGAGCAGTTCTTC
TRBJ2-2 . 16 . TRBV25-1 CASSESGGGVAGELFF TGTGCCAGCAGTGAGTCCGGTGGAGGGGTGGCCGGGGAGCTGTTTTTT
TRBJ1-2 . 15 TRBD1 TRBV4-2 CASSQPTGGNFGYTF TGTGCCAGCAGCCAACCGACAGGGGGCAATTTTGGCTACACCTTC
TRBJ2-7 . 15 . TRBV7-6 CASSPTGGASYEQYF TGTGCCAGCAGCCCCACCGGCGGAGCATCCTACGAGCAGTACTTC
TRBJ1-2 . 15 TRBD1 TRBV7-9 CASSPNRGLDYGYTF TGTGCCAGCAGCCCAAACAGGGGGCTAGACTATGGCTACACCTTC
TRBJ2-7 . 17 TRBD2 TRBV5-1 CASSLGLAGVPLHEQYF TGCGCCAGCAGCCTCGGACTAGCGGGAGTCCCACTCCACGAGCAGTACTTC
TRBJ1-1 . 19 . TRBV7-3 CASSLIGGAGFNMNTEAFF TGTGCCAGCAGCTTAATCGGGGGGGCCGGGTTCAACATGAACACTGAAGCTTTCTTT
TRBJ2-7 . 14 TRBD1 TRBV11-3 CASSQGDGSYEQYF TGTGCCAGCAGCCAGGGGGACGGTTCCTACGAGCAGTACTTC
TRBJ2-1 once 15 TRBD2 TRBV7-6 CASSPGLAGGYEQFF TGTGCCAGCAGCCCAGGACTAGCGGGAGGGTATGAGCAGTTCTTC
TRBJ2-2 . 15 TRBD1 TRBV7-2 CASSSWTGATGELFF TGTGCCAGCAGCTCATGGACAGGGGCCACCGGGGAGCTGTTTTTT
TRBJ2-3 . 15 TRBD2 TRBV11-3 CASSPRTSLLDTQYF TGTGCCAGCAGCCCTCGGACTAGCCTATTAGATACGCAGTATTTT
TRBJ2-3 . 13 TRBD2 TRBV7-3 CASSSGSSDTQYF TGTGCCAGCAGTAGCGGGAGTTCAGATACGCAGTATTTT
TRBJ1-6 . 13 . TRBV25-1 CASSDPEGSPLHF TGTGCCAGCAGTGATCCCGAGGGCTCACCCCTCCACTTT
TRBJ2-6 once 16 . TRBV27 CASSLGAGAGANVLTF TGTGCCAGCAGTTTGGGGGCAGGGGCTGGGGCCAACGTCCTGACTTTC
TRBJ2-1 . 15 TRBD2 TRBV5-1 CASSRLAGSYNEQFF TGCGCCAGCAGCCGACTAGCGGGCTCCTACAATGAGCAGTTCTTC
TRBJ2-1 . 12 TRBD2 TRBV13 CASSSGTIEQFF TGTGCCAGCAGTTCGGGGACTATTGAGCAGTTCTTC
TRBJ2-5 . 11 . TRBV7-6 CASSLQETQYF TGTGCCAGCAGCCTTCAAGAGACCCAGTACTTC
TRBJ1-6 once 16 TRBD1 TRBV7-3 CASSSQGARYNSPLHF TGTGCCAGCAGCTCCCAGGGGGCCCGGTATAATTCACCCCTCCACTTT
TRBJ2-7 . 13 . TRBV27 CASARRDPYEQYF TGTGCCAGCGCCCGACGGGATCCCTACGAGCAGTACTTC
TRBJ1-5 . 18 . TRBV18 CASSPLQGTDRSNQPQHF TGTGCCAGCTCACCACTTCAGGGAACAGACAGGAGCAATCAGCCCCAGCATTTT
TRBJ2-4 . 16 TRBD1 TRBV10-2 CASSEGQGLAKNIQYF TGCGCCAGCAGTGAGGGACAGGGACTAGCCAAAAACATTCAGTACTTC
TRBJ2-7 . 13 TRBD1 TRBV6-1 CASSWDRGDEQYF TGTGCCAGCAGTTGGGACAGGGGGGACGAGCAGTACTTC
TRBJ2-1 . 14 TRBD1 TRBV18 CASSHDRGYNEQFF TGTGCCAGCTCACACGACAGGGGCTACAATGAGCAGTTCTTC
TRBJ1-1 . 14 TRBD1 TRBV7-9 CASSSRTGEGEAFF TGTGCCAGCAGCTCCCGGACAGGGGAGGGTGAAGCTTTCTTT
TRBJ1-2 . 16 TRBD1 TRBV30 CAVVGTGGQRNYGYTF TGTGCCGTTGTCGGGACAGGGGGCCAGAGGAACTATGGCTACACCTTC
TRBJ2-1 . 15 TRBD2 TRBV5-1 CASSPLAGVYNEQFF TGCGCCAGCAGCCCACTAGCGGGAGTTTACAATGAGCAGTTCTTC
TRBJ2-7 . 15 . TRBV7-3 CASSRTGGGQYEQYF TGTGCCAGCAGCCGAACGGGGGGCGGGCAGTACGAGCAGTACTTC
TRBJ2-7 . 17 . TRBV9 CASSAGTRPGVVYEQYF TGTGCCAGCAGCGCAGGCACTAGGCCCGGTGTGGTCTACGAGCAGTACTTC
TRBJ2-2 . 16 TRBD1 TRBV11-3 CASSSRDRANTGELFF TGTGCCAGCAGCTCCCGGGACAGGGCGAACACCGGGGAGCTGTTTTTT
TRBJ1-1 few 14 TRBD1 TRBV9 CASSEGARITEAFF TGTGCCAGCAGCGAGGGGGCGCGGATCACTGAAGCTTTCTTT
TRBJ2-1 . 15 TRBD2 TRBV4-1 CASSQEIGLAIEQFF TGCGCCAGCAGCCAAGAGATAGGACTAGCGATTGAGCAGTTCTTC
TRBJ1-1 . 15 . TRBV19 CASSIQFLANTEAFF TGTGCCAGTAGTATCCAGTTTCTAGCCAACACTGAAGCTTTCTTT
TRBJ2-7 . 16 TRBD2 TRBV25-1 CASSPIGTSGLYEQYF TGTGCCAGCAGCCCTATAGGGACTAGCGGCTTATACGAGCAGTACTTC
TRBJ2-1 few 16 TRBD2 TRBV28 CASSLLTSGSYNEQFF TGTGCCAGCAGTTTATTGACTAGCGGGAGCTACAATGAGCAGTTCTTC
TRBJ2-7 . 13 TRBD2 TRBV30 CAWSGLAVYEQYF TGTGCCTGGAGCGGACTAGCGGTTTACGAGCAGTACTTC
TRBJ2-3 once 14 . TRBV5-8 CASSSNSPTDTQYF TGTGCCAGCAGCTCAAACAGCCCCACAGATACGCAGTATTTT
TRBJ2-1 . 11 . TRBV6-6 CASNLGGEQFF TGTGCCAGCAACCTGGGGGGTGAGCAGTTCTTC
TRBJ1-5 . 15 TRBD1 TRBV2 CASSWTGGSNQPQHF TGTGCCAGCAGCTGGACAGGGGGTAGTAATCAGCCCCAGCATTTT
TRBJ1-1 . 12 . TRBV19 CASSIGATEAFF TGTGCCAGTAGTATAGGGGCCACTGAAGCTTTCTTT